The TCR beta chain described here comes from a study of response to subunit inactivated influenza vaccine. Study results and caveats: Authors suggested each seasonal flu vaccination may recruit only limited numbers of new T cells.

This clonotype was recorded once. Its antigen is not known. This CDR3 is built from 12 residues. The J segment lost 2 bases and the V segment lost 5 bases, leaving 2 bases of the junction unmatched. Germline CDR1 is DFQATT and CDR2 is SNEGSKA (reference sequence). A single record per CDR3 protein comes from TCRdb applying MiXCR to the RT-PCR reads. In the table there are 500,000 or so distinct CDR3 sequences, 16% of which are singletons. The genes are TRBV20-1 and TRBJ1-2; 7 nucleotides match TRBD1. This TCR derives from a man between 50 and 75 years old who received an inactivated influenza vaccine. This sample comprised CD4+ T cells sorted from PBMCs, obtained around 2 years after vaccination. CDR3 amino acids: CSAGQDNYGYTF. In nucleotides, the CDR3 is TGCAGTGCTGGACAGGACAACTATGGCTACACCTTC.